This TCR beta chain comes out of a study of blood T cells in healthy people across ages. About this clonotype: Its antigen is currently unknown.

Donors each provided roughly 10 milliliters of peripheral blood. With a J-beta primer mix and a sample-barcoded 5' primer, a second PCR ran 7 to 11 cycles. There were at least 3 million CDR3-containing paired-end reads obtained from each sample. TCRdb processed the 5' RACE reads anew with MiXCR; each CDR3 protein has one entry. The sample includes over a million distinct CDR3 sequences, about 40% of them seen just once. Trimming removed 6 bases from V and 4 bases from J, with 12 bases in between. The CDR3 totals 12 residues. Germline V CDR1 and CDR2: DFQATT, SNEGSKA (reference sequence). Broader study findings: Roughly linear declines in TCR beta diversity per million T cells occurred with age. The authors considered diversity estimates from one million T cells to be underestimates.

This receptor was obtained from a young woman in good health. The sequenced sample was blood. The chain joins TRBV20-1 to TRBJ2-5; D perhaps matches TRBD2 (6 bases). CDR3: CSAMEGGETQYF. CDR3 nucleotide sequence: TGCAGTGCCATGGAGGGAGGAGAGACCCAGTACTTC.